Sequencing of this T cell receptor beta chain was carried out in a study of blood T cells in healthy people across ages. Study-wide results and caveats: Both higher diversity and more naive CD4+ cells marked long-lived donors when set against aged donors. A roughly linear age-dependent decrease characterized TCR beta diversity per million T cells.

In germline, CDR1 is DFQATT, CDR2 SNEGSKA (reference sequence). Unmatched junction bases numbered 3, after V lost 5 bases and J lost 2 bases. CDR3 length: 13 residues. About this clonotype: The antigen remains unidentified. This could be a read error, since a much larger clone is one nucleotide away. Because the CDR3 is missing its conserved closing phenylalanine or tryptophan, this is likely a read error.

No fewer than 6.5 million PBMCs went into each sample. Total RNA was isolated from each sample in quantities of at least 5 micrograms. A sample-barcoded 5' primer and a J-beta primer mix were used in a second PCR of about 7 to 12 cycles. TCRdb analysed the 5' RACE reads with MiXCR anew, one entry per CDR3 protein. The table records around 1,500,000 distinct CDR3 sequences, roughly 28% of them present only once. Sample: blood. This TCR was recovered from a woman aged 25-40 years in good health. V and J are TRBV20-1 and TRBJ2-1; 7 positions agree with TRBD2. CDR3 nucleotides: TGCAGTGCTCGGAGCGGGACCTACAATGAGCAGTTCGTC. It encodes CSARSGTYNEQFV.